This T cell receptor beta chain was found in a study of prognosis after radiotherapy for stage I lung cancer. Study as a whole: There were a handful of patients who developed distant metastases (median roughly seven months) after radiotherapy, while around 14 showed no significant progression.

Worth noting for this clonotype: A read error may be the cause here, since a much bigger clone is one base away.

No patient had prior chemotherapy, radiotherapy or other malignancies, and all were node-negative on CT and PET/CT. At both of two time points, around 5.6 milliliters of peripheral blood were drawn. Multiplex PCR in two rounds served to amplify TCR beta CDR3 from genomic DNA. It was primers specific to each TRBV and TRBJ gene that first-round PCR used. Universal primers were what the second PCR round relied on. TCRdb processed the multiplex PCR reads anew with MiXCR; each CDR3 protein has one entry. The table shows some 39,000 distinct CDR3 sequences, with approximately 24% occurring only once. The CDR3 has 13 residues. CDR1 MDHEN and CDR2 SYDVKM come from the germline V gene.

The receptor's source is a donor over 45 with non-small cell lung cancer. Material: PBMCs, obtained before or after stereotactic body radiation therapy (not recorded which). V usage is TRBV28 and J usage is TRBJ2-5, with D unresolved. Here the CDR3 DNA reads TGTGCCAGCAGTTTGTCCTCCGTGGAGACCCGGTACTTC. It codes for CASSLSSVETRYF.